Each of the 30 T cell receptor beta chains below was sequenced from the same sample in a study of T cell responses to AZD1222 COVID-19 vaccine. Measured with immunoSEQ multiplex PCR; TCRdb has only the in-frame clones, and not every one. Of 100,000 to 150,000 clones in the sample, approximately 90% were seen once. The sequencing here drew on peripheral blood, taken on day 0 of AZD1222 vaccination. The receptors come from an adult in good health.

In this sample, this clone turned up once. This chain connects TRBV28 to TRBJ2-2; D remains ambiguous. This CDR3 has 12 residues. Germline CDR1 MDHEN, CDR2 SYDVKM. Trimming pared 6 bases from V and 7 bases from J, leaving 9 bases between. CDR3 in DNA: TGTGCCAGCAGGGAGAGGAGCGGGGAGCTGTTTTTT. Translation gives CASRERSGELFF.

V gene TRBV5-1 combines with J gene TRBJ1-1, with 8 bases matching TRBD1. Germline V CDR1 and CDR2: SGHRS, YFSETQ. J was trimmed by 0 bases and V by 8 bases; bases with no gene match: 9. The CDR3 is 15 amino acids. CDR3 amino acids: CASRQGLSLNTEAFF. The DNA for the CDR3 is TGCGCCAGTCGACAGGGGTTGTCACTGAACACTGAAGCTTTCTTT.

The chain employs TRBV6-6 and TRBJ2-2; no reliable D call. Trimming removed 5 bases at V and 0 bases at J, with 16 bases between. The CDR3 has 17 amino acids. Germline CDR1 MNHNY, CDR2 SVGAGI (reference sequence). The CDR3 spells CASSPTGPLANTGELFF. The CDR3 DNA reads TGTGCCAGCAGTCCCACCGGACCCCTGGCGAACACCGGGGAGCTGTTTTTT.

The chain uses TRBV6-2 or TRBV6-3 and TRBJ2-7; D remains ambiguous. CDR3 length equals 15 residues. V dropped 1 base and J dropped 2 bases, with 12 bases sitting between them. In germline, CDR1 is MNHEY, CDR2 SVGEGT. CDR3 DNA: TGTGCCAGCAGTTACTTCCTAGACCCAACCTACGAGCAGTACTTC. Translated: CASSYFLDPTYEQYF.

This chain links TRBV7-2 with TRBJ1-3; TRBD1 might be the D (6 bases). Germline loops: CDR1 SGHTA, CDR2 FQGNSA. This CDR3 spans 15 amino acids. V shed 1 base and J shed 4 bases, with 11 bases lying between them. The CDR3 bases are TGTGCCAGCAGCTTAGTAGGGGGGGGCGGAAACACCATATATTTT. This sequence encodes CASSLVGGGGNTIYF. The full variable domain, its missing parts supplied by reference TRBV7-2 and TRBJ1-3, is GAGVSQSPSNKVTEKGKDVELRCDPISGHTALYWYRQSLGQGLEFLIYFQGNSAPDKSGLPSDRFSAERTGGSVSTLTIQRTQQEDSAVYLCASSLVGGGGNTIYFGEGSWLTVV.

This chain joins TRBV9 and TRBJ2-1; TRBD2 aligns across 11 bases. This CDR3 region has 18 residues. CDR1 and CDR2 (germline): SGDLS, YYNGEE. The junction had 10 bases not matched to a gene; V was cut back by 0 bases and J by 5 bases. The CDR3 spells CASSVGLSGRANDNEQFF. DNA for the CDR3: TGTGCCAGCAGCGTAGGTCTTAGCGGGAGGGCCAACGACAATGAGCAGTTCTTC.

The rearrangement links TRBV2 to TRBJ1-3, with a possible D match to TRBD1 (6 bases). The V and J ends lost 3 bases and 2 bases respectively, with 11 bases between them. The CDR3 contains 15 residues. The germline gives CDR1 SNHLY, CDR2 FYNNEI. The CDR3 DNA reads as TGTGCCAGCAGTGATATCACAGGGACTGGAAACACCATATATTTT. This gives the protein CASSDITGTGNTIYF. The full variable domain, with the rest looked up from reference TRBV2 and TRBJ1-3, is EPEVTQTPSHQVTQMGQEVILRCVPISNHLYFYWYRQILGQKVEFLVSFYNNEISEKSEIFDDQFSVERPDGSNFTLKIRSTKLEDSAMYFCASSDITGTGNTIYFGEGSWLTVV.

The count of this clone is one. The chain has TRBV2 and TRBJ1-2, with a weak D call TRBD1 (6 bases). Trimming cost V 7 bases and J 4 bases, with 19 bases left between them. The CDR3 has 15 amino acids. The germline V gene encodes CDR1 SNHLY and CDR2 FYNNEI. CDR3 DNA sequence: TGTGCCAGCAATGGACAGACCATCAGGGGCTATGGCTACACCTTC. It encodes CASNGQTIRGYGYTF.

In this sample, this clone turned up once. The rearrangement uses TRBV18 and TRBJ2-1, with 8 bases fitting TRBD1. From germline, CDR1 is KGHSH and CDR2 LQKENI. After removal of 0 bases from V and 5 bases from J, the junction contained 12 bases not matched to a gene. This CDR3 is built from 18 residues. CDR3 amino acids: CASSPPQGALLRNNEQFF. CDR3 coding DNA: TGTGCCAGCTCACCACCCCAGGGGGCACTACTACGAAACAATGAGCAGTTCTTC.

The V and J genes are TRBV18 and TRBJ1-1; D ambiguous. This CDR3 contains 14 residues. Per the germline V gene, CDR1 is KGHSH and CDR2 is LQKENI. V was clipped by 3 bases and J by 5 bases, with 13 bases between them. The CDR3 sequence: CASSPTGLVTEAFF. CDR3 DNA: TGTGCCAGCTCACCTACGGGCCTGGTGACTGAAGCTTTCTTT.

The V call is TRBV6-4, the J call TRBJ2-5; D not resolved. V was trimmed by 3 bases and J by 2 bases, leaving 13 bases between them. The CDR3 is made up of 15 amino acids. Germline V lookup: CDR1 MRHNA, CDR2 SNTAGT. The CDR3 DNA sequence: TGTGCCAGCAGTGATCAGCCTGGCCATCAAGAGACCCAGTACTTC. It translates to CASSDQPGHQETQYF.

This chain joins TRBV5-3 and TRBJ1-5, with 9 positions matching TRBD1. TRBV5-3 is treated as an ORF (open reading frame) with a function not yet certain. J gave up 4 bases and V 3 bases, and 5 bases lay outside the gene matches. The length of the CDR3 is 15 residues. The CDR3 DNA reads TGTGCCAGAAGCTCAAGGACAGGGGAAAATCAGCCCCAGCATTTT. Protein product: CARSSRTGENQPQHF.

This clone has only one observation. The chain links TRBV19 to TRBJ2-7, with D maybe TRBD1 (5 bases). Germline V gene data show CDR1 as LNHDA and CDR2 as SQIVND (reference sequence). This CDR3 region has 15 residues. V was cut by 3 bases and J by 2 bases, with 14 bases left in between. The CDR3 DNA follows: TGTGCCAGTAGTATTTATCCAGGGCTCGCCTACGAGCAGTACTTC. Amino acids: CASSIYPGLAYEQYF.

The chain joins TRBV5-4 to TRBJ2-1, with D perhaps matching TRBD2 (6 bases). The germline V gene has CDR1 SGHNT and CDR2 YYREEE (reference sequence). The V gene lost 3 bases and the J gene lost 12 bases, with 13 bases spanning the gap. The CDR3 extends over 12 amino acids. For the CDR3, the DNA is TGTGCCAGCAGCTCTAACCGGGGAGGGCAGTTCTTC. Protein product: CASSSNRGGQFF.

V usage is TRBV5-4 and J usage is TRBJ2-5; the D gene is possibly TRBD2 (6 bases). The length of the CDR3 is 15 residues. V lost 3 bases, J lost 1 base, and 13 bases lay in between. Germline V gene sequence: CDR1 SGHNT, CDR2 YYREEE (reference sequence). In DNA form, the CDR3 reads TGTGCCAGCAGCTCAGGACGGGACTCCCAAGAGACCCAGTACTTC. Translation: CASSSGRDSQETQYF.

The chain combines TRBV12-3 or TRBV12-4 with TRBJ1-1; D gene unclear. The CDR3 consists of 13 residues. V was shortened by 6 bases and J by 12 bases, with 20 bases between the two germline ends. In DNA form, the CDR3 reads TGTGCCAGCAGCCCCATGGCGCAGGCCCAAACTTTCTTT. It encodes CASSPMAQAQTFF.

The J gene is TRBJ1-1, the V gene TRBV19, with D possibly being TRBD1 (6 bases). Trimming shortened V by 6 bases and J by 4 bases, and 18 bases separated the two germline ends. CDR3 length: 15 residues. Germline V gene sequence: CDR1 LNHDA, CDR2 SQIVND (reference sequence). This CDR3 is CASRSPGASVTEAFF. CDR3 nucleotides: TGTGCCAGTAGGTCCCCAGGGGCGTCGGTCACTGAAGCTTTCTTT.

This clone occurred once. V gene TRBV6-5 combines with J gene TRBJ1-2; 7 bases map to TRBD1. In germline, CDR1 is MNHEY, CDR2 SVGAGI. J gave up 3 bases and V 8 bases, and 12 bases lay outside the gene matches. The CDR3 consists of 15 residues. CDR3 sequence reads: CASSRRGGTHYGYTF. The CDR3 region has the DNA TGTGCCAGCTCCCGCAGGGGGGGGACTCACTATGGCTACACCTTC.

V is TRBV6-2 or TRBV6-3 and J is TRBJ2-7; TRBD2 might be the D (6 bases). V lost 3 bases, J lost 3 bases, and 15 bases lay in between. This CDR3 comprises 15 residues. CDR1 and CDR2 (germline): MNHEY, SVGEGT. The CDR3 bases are TGTGCCAGCAGTTATGCGTCAGGGAGGCACTACGAGCAGTACTTC. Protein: CASSYASGRHYEQYF.

The CDR3 DNA reads as TGTGCCAGCAGCCTGGACAGGGGGAATGGCTACACCTTC. As protein: CASSLDRGNGYTF. This rearrangement joins TRBV5-6 to TRBJ1-2, with 10 positions matching TRBD1. The CDR3 runs 13 residues. Germline V lookup: CDR1 SGHDT, CDR2 YYEEEE. J was trimmed by 6 bases and V by 4 bases; bases with no gene match: 3.

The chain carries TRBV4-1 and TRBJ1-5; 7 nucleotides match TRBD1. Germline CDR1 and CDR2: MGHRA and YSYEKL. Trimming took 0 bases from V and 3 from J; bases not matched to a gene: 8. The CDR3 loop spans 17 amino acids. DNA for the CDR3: TGCGCCAGCAGCCAAGAAACTGGCAGGGGGGCCAATCAGCCCCAGCATTTT. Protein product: CASSQETGRGANQPQHF.

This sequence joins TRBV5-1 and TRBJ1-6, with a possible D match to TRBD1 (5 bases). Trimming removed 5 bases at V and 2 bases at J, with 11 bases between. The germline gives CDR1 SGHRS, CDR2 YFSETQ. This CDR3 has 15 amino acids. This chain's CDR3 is CASRPGTAYNSPLHF. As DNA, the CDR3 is TGCGCCAGCAGGCCCGGGACGGCCTATAATTCACCCCTCCACTTT.

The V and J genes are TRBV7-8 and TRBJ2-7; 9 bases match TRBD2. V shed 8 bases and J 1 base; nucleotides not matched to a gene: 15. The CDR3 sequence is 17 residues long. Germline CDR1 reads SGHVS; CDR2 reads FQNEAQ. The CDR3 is CASAFAGGIGASYEQYF. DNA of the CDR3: TGTGCCAGCGCCTTCGCGGGAGGGATTGGGGCGTCCTACGAGCAGTACTTC.

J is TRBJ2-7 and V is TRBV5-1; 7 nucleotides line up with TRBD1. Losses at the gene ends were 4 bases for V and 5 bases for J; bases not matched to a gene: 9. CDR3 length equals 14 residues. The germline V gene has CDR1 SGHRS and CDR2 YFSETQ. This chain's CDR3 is CASSLRQGSHEQYF. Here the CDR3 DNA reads TGCGCCAGCAGCCTCCGACAGGGTTCTCACGAGCAGTACTTC.

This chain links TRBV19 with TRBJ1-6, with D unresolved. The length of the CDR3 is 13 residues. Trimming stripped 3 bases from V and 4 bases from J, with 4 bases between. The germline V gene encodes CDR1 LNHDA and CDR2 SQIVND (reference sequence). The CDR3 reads CASSIGYNSPLHF. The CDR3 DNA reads TGTGCCAGTAGTATCGGATATAATTCACCCCTCCACTTT.

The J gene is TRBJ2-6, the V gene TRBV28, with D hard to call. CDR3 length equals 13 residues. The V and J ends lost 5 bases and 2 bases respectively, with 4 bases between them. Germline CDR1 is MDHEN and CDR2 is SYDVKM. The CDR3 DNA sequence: TGTGCCAGCAGTGTACCTGGGGCCAACGTCCTGACTTTC. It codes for CASSVPGANVLTF. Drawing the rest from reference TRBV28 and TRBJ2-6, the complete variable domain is DVKVTQSSRYLVKRTGEKVFLECVQDMDHENMFWYRQDPGLGLRLIYFSYDVKMKEKGDIPEGYSVSREKKERFSLILESASTNQTSMYLCASSVPGANVLTFGAGSRLTVL.

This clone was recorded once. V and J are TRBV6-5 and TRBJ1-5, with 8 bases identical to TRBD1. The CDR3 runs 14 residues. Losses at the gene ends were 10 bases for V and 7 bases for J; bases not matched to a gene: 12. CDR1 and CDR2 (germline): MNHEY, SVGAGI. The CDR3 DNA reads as TGTGCCACCACCCGGACAGGGAAGAACCAGCCCCAGCATTTT. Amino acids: CATTRTGKNQPQHF.

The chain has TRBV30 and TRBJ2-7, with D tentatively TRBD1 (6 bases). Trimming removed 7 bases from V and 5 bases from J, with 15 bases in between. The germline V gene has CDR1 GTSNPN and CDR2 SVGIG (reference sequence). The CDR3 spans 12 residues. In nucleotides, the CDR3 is TGTGCCTACCTCGCAGGGGTCCACGAGCAGTACTTC. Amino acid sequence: CAYLAGVHEQYF.

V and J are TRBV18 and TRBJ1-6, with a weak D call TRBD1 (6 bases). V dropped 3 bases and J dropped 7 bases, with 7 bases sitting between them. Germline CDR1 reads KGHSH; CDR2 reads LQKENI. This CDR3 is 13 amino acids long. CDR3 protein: CASSPDRNSPLHF. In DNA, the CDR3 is TGTGCCAGCTCACCTGACAGGAATTCACCCCTCCACTTT.

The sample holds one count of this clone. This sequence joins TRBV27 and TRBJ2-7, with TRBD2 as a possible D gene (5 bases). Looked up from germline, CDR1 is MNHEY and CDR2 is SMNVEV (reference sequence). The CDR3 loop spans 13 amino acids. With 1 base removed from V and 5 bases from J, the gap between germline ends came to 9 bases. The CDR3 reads CASSLLGVNEQYF. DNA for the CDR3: TGTGCCAGCAGTTTATTGGGAGTTAACGAGCAGTACTTC.